This T cell receptor beta chain came from a study of cytomegalovirus exposure and HLA in healthy donors. Across the study: As released early, the data held 70 million to 95 million unique TCRs from HLA-typed donors.

V was shortened by 6 bases and J by 8 bases, with 13 bases between the two germline ends. This CDR3 has 12 residues. Germline values: CDR1 MNHEY, CDR2 SVGAGI. Primers: 60 Vbeta forward and 13 Jbeta reverse. Only in-frame clones appear in the TCRdb table, and some are missing; sequencing was by immunoSEQ multiplex PCR. The profile shows 100,000 to 150,000 clones, roughly 88% of them singletons. This sequence was found in a man aged 50 to 60 in good health and CMV-seronegative. The chain recombines TRBV6-5 with TRBJ1-2; D ambiguous. The sequenced sample consisted of PBMCs. The CDR3 bases are TGTGCCAGCAGGCGCCCCGGGTCCGGCTACACCTTC. Its translation is CASRRPGSGYTF.